These 20 T cell receptor beta chains were all obtained from the same sample, sequenced in a study of T cell responses to AZD1222 COVID-19 vaccine. The assay was immunoSEQ multiplex PCR, and TCRdb's table has in-frame clones only and misses some. The table shows 110,000 or so clones, with roughly 89% occurring only once. The source material was peripheral blood, sampled on day 0 of AZD1222 vaccination. Receptors were obtained from an adult in good health.

The rearrangement joins TRBV23-1 to TRBJ2-1, with TRBD1 identical over 8 bases. TRBV23-1 is recorded as an ORF, its role being uncertain. The CDR3 is 16 amino acids. Germline trimming cut 3 bases from V and 4 bases from J; bases unmatched to any gene: 8. CDR3 DNA sequence: TGCGCCAGCAGTCATTTCCCGGGACAGGAGTACAATGAGCAGTTCTTC. This encodes CASSHFPGQEYNEQFF.

Points on this clone: The same CDR3 is also encoded by other DNA sequences in this sample. The chain employs TRBV5-1 and TRBJ2-7; D may match TRBD1 or TRBD2 (5 bases each). The CDR3 spans 13 residues. Germline CDR1 reads SGHRS; CDR2 reads YFSETQ. Trimming removed 1 base from V and 3 bases from J, with 8 bases in between. In nucleotides, the CDR3 is TGCGCCAGCAGCTTGTTGGGGGACTACGAGCAGTACTTC. Translating gives CASSLLGDYEQYF.

This chain connects TRBV7-2 to TRBJ2-3, with unresolved D. The germline V and J ends were trimmed by 4 bases and 4 bases, with 6 bases remaining between them. CDR1 SGHTA and CDR2 FQGNSA come from the germline V gene. The CDR3 is made up of 12 amino acids. In DNA, the CDR3 is TGTGCCAGCAGCTCTGCCCCAGATACGCAGTATTTT. Its translation: CASSSAPDTQYF. Full variable domain (rest looked up from reference TRBV7-2 and TRBJ2-3): GAGVSQSPSNKVTEKGKDVELRCDPISGHTALYWYRQSLGQGLEFLIYFQGNSAPDKSGLPSDRFSAERTGGSVSTLTIQRTQQEDSAVYLCASSSAPDTQYFGPGTRLTVL.

This chain uses TRBV10-3 with TRBJ1-2; 7 bases are a match to TRBD1. This CDR3 comprises 13 residues. Germline CDR1 is ENHRY and CDR2 is SYGVKD. J lost 6 bases, V lost 7 bases, and 8 bases had no gene match. The CDR3 loop reads CAIKGGSWHGYTF. The CDR3 DNA reads as TGTGCCATCAAAGGGGGCAGCTGGCATGGCTACACCTTC.

The genes are TRBV10-3 and TRBJ1-6; D may be TRBD1 (6 bases). The CDR3 is made up of 17 amino acids. Germline-derived CDR1 and CDR2 are ENHRY and SYGVKD. Trimming shortened V by 5 bases and J by 10 bases, and 24 bases separated the two germline ends. In nucleotides, the CDR3 is TGTGCCATCAGTTTTGGACCGGGAGGGGGATATCGGTCACCCCTCCACTTT. Translating gives CAISFGPGGGYRSPLHF.

The gene calls are TRBV24-1 and TRBJ2-1; no firm D call. Germline CDR1 and CDR2: KGHDR and SFDVKD. Trimming left V 5 bases short and J 7 bases short, with 5 bases between. The CDR3 sequence is 11 residues long. The CDR3: CATSVQNEQFF. As DNA, the CDR3 is TGTGCCACCAGTGTCCAAAATGAGCAGTTCTTC.

The CDR3, as DNA: TGTGCCAGCAGTTCCCTCCAGGGGGCCAACGTCCTGACTTTC. Translation gives CASSSLQGANVLTF. This chain connects TRBV27 to TRBJ2-6; D is uncertain. V lost 4 bases, J lost 4 bases, and 8 bases lay in between. The CDR3 sequence is 14 residues long. Germline V CDR1 and CDR2: MNHEY, SMNVEV (reference sequence).

This chain connects TRBV7-9 to TRBJ2-1; D unclear. This CDR3 has 14 residues. Per germline, CDR1 SEHNR and CDR2 FQNEAQ (reference sequence). Trimming stripped 6 bases from V and 1 base from J, with 10 bases between. The CDR3 DNA reads TGTGCCAGCAGGCCCCCTCTTTCCTACAATGAGCAGTTCTTC. Its protein product is CASRPPLSYNEQFF.

The CDR3 loop reads CASRYSNQPQHF. In nucleotides, the CDR3 is TGTGCCAGCAGATATAGCAATCAGCCCCAGCATTTT. The gene calls are TRBV6-5 and TRBJ1-5; D gene ambiguous. With 6 bases removed from V and 0 bases from J, the gap between germline ends came to 3 bases. Germline CDR1 and CDR2: MNHEY and SVGAGI. The CDR3 extends over 12 amino acids.

This chain joins TRBV7-9 and TRBJ1-1, with D unresolved. Trimming stripped 1 base from V and 2 bases from J, with 17 bases between. In germline, CDR1 is SEHNR, CDR2 FQNEAQ (reference sequence). The CDR3 contains 17 residues. CDR3 sequence (DNA): TGTGCCAGCAGCTTAGGCCGGCTGGGTTCTGAAAACACTGAAGCTTTCTTT. Translated, it gives CASSLGRLGSENTEAFF. Supplemented by reference TRBV7-9 and TRBJ1-1, the full variable domain reads DTGVSQNPRHKITKRGQNVTFRCDPISEHNRLYWYRQTLGQGPEFLTYFQNEAQLEKSRLLSDRFSAERPKGSFSTLEIQRTEQGDSAMYLCASSLGRLGSENTEAFFGQGTRLTVV.

The chain uses TRBV30 and TRBJ1-3, with D possibly matching TRBD1 (5 bases). The V and J ends lost 5 bases and 2 bases respectively, with 10 bases between them. CDR1 is GTSNPN, CDR2 SVGIG, per germline (reference sequence). The CDR3 length is 13 residues. CDR3 nucleotide sequence: TGTGCCTGGGCCGAAGGGGCTGGAAACACCATATATTTT. This gives the protein CAWAEGAGNTIYF.

The V gene is TRBV4-3, the J gene TRBJ2-1, with D possibly called TRBD1 or TRBD2 (5 bases each). CDR1 is LGHNA, CDR2 YSLEER, per germline. Deletions cut 1 base from V and 2 bases from J, with 15 bases between. CDR3 size: 17 residues. CDR3 coding DNA: TGCGCCAGCAGCCAAGTAACCGGGACCGTCGCCTACAATGAGCAGTTCTTC. Its protein is CASSQVTGTVAYNEQFF.

This clone was recorded once. The gene calls are TRBV28 and TRBJ2-2; 8 bases fit TRBD2. V was clipped by 5 bases and J by 2 bases; unmatched bases: 4. This CDR3 region has 15 residues. CDR1 is MDHEN and CDR2 is SYDVKM in the germline V gene. The CDR3 protein is CASSPAGVNTGELFF. The CDR3 DNA follows: TGTGCCAGCAGTCCAGCGGGAGTAAACACCGGGGAGCTGTTTTTT.

The V and J genes are TRBV19 and TRBJ1-3; 7 nucleotides match TRBD1. The CDR3 is 19 residues long. CDR1 and CDR2 from the germline V gene are LNHDA and SQIVND (reference sequence). Trimming cost V 6 bases and J 0 bases; bases outside gene matches: 17. CDR3 amino acids: CASSTFTGTASSSGNTIYF. CDR3 nucleotides: TGTGCCAGTAGCACCTTTACCGGGACAGCATCGAGCTCTGGAAACACCATATATTTT.

The J gene is TRBJ2-2, the V gene TRBV7-3; 7 bases are shared with TRBD1. Germline V gene lookup returns CDR1 SGHTA and CDR2 FQGTGA. This CDR3 comprises 14 residues. V lost 5 bases to trimming and J lost 6 bases; unmatched junction nucleotides: 6. The CDR3 loop reads CASSRTGLAGELFF. The CDR3 nucleotides are TGTGCCAGCAGCCGGACAGGATTGGCCGGGGAGCTGTTTTTT.

J is TRBJ2-5 and V is TRBV7-2, with D tentatively TRBD2 (6 bases). Germline V gene lookup returns CDR1 SGHTA and CDR2 FQGNSA. The CDR3 loop spans 16 amino acids. Trimming left V 4 bases short and J 5 bases short, with 20 bases between. CDR3 nucleotides: TGTGCCAGCAGCTCTCACTTTGGCGGACGGGGGGAGACCCAGTACTTC. It encodes CASSSHFGGRGETQYF.

The chain has TRBV6-5 and TRBJ2-1; 7 nucleotides line up with TRBD2. The V gene end was trimmed by 11 bases and the J gene end by 2 bases; junction bases not matched to a gene: 6. CDR3 length: 13 amino acids. Germline assignment: CDR1 MNHEY and CDR2 SVGAGI. The CDR3 bases are TGTGCCGCGGGGGTCCCAACCTACAATGAGCAGTTCTTC. Its protein product is CAAGVPTYNEQFF.

This chain connects TRBV19 to TRBJ2-7, with 7 bases fitting TRBD2. The CDR3 covers 15 residues. Germline V gene lookup returns CDR1 LNHDA and CDR2 SQIVND (reference sequence). The V and J ends lost 5 bases and 2 bases, in that order; junction bases with no gene match: 9. The CDR3 spells CASSAGEAGAYEQYF. CDR3 DNA: TGTGCCAGTAGTGCGGGGGAGGCAGGAGCCTACGAGCAGTACTTC.

CDR3 DNA: TGTGCCAGCAGCCCCGGGACGGTCAGCGGCTACACCTTC. Amino acid sequence: CASSPGTVSGYTF. V gene TRBV6-6 combines with J gene TRBJ1-2; the D gene is possibly TRBD1 (5 bases). Germline V gene lookup returns CDR1 MNHNY and CDR2 SVGAGI (reference sequence). The CDR3 has 13 amino acids. Trimming removed 6 bases from V and 8 bases from J, with 16 bases in between.

The chain has TRBV11-2 and TRBJ2-3, with a possible D match to TRBD2 (5 bases). The CDR3 runs to 16 residues. V was shortened by 5 bases and J by 6 bases, with 21 bases between the two germline ends. Germline V gives CDR1 SGHAT, CDR2 FQNNGV. The DNA of the CDR3 is TGTGCCAGCAGCCCGCACGCTAGCAGACTCGAGGATACGCAGTATTTT. Amino acids: CASSPHASRLEDTQYF.